This T cell receptor (beta chain) comes out of a study of PD-L1 blockade in urothelial cancer. Turning to the study itself: The analyses of blood took place 3 weeks (second dose) and 6 weeks after treatment start.

Sequenced by immunoSEQ multiplex PCR; TCRdb stores in-frame clones only, minus some. The sample gives about 22,000 clones, more than 75% of which show up once; over 9% is in the top ten. The CDR3 has 13 residues. V lost 7 bases, J lost 2 bases, and 10 bases lay in between. CDR1 is LNHNV, CDR2 YYDKDF, per germline (reference sequence). Sample time point: peripheral blood 6 weeks after treatment start. The sequence was obtained from an older woman with urothelial cancer. Sequences were derived from PBMCs, sampled around atezolizumab (anti-PD-L1) treatment. This chain links TRBV15 with TRBJ2-3; D not resolved. In DNA form, the CDR3 reads TGTGCCACCATCCCGCGAAACACAGATACGCAGTATTTT. Its protein product is CATIPRNTDTQYF.